This TCR beta chain originates from a study of T cell repertoires in ileal Crohn's disease. Overall study: Patients had a median roughly 7.9-year disease duration, and less than 40% were active smokers.

Data came from immunoSEQ multiplex PCR; TCRdb stores just in-frame clones and leaves some out. The sample gives 7,000 or so clones, roughly 81% of which show up once; around 9% is in the top ten. Time point noted: proximal margin of the surgical specimen (macroscopically non-inflamed). Turning to this clone: Its specificity is unknown.

Whole-study findings and limits: High-frequency clones were more common in sorted CD8 than CD4 cells. Active smokers at surgery had more clonal expansions than non-smokers.

The CDR3 loop spans 16 amino acids. V shed 3 bases and J shed 6 bases, with 18 bases lying between them. Germline V gene lookup returns CDR1 MGHDK and CDR2 SYGVNS. Sequencing input: ileal tissue. The receptor was derived from an adult with Crohn's disease. The J gene is TRBJ2-1, the V gene TRBV25-1, with D maybe TRBD1 (6 bases). CDR3 region: CASSDLARTAGNEQFF. In nucleotides, the CDR3 is TGTGCCAGCAGTGATCTCGCCCGGACAGCTGGCAATGAGCAGTTCTTC.